This TCR beta chain was sequenced in a study of identical twins. This clonotype turned up a few times. TCRdb independently ran MiXCR on the 5' RACE reads; one entry per CDR3 protein. Among 210,000 or so distinct CDR3 sequences listed, about 7.5% were seen once. The V gene's germline CDR1 is SGHTA and CDR2 FQGNSA. J gave up 3 bases and V 5 bases, and 8 bases lay outside the gene matches. The length of the CDR3 is 15 residues. The same sample was also used in a study of yellow fever vaccine responses in identical twins.

The origin of this receptor is a woman aged 18 to 35 in good health. The rearrangement uses TRBV7-2 and TRBJ2-7; 9 nucleotides line up with TRBD1. The sequencing input was memory (CD45RO+) T cells sorted from blood. CDR3 region: CASSHRGQGRYEQYF. CDR3 DNA: TGTGCCAGCAGCCATCGGGGACAGGGACGCTACGAGCAGTACTTC.